The 19 T cell receptor beta chains presented below share a single source sample, sequenced in a study of cytomegalovirus exposure and HLA in healthy donors (dated by TCRdb to about 2017). Library preparation used the immunoSEQ multiplex PCR assay. TCRdb stores this immuneACCESS table with in-frame sequences only. Part of the clones is absent; in the studies checked, under half of the shortfall reflects unresolved V genes, and no reason is known for the rest. This sample lists tens of thousands of clones; 90% to 95% were detected once. Around 1.9% of the sample is taken by the ten largest. Sequencing was carried out using PBMCs. The source is a woman in her late teens or twenties in good health and CMV-seropositive.

The chain links TRBV11-2 to TRBJ2-7, with 7 bases aligning to TRBD2. The CDR3 consists of 17 residues. Germline assignment: CDR1 SGHAT and CDR2 FQNNGV. With 0 bases clipped from V and 1 base from J, the junction kept 9 bases outside the gene matches. The CDR3 DNA sequence: TGTGCCAGCAGCTTAGATCAGAACGGGGGGTCTTCCTACGAGCAGTACTTC. Its protein product is CASSLDQNGGSSYEQYF.

The CDR3 region has the DNA TGTGCCAGCTCACCGGGGACAGGGACCTACAATGAGCAGTTCTTC. It encodes CASSPGTGTYNEQFF. The rearrangement links TRBV18 to TRBJ2-1, with 9 positions matching TRBD1. CDR3 size: 15 residues. Germline CDR1 and CDR2: KGHSH and LQKENI. V was clipped by 3 bases and J by 2 bases; unmatched bases: 2.

This chain links TRBV9 with TRBJ1-1, with TRBD1 matching over 7 bases. The CDR3 length is 15 residues. Germline V gene data show CDR1 as SGDLS and CDR2 as YYNGEE. Trimming took 4 bases from V and 3 from J; bases not matched to a gene: 9. DNA for the CDR3: TGTGCCAGCAGCCCCCGGGACAGAGGATACACTGAAGCTTTCTTT. Encoded protein: CASSPRDRGYTEAFF.

The V call is TRBV7-8, the J call TRBJ2-1; 9 positions agree with TRBD1. This CDR3 is built from 17 residues. V trimming: 1 base; J trimming: 8 bases; junction bases outside the gene matches: 12. Germline V lookup: CDR1 SGHVS, CDR2 FQNEAQ. The CDR3 DNA sequence: TGTGCCAGCAGCTTAGGGATCCAGGACAGGGGTAAGGATGAGCAGTTCTTC. Translated: CASSLGIQDRGKDEQFF.

This clone was detected once. The chain uses TRBV11-3 and TRBJ1-6; the D gene is possibly TRBD1 (5 bases). Per germline, CDR1 SGHNT and CDR2 YENEEA. CDR3 length: 14 residues. Between the trimmed V and J ends, which lost 2 bases and 7 bases, there was a span of 9 bases. The DNA of the CDR3 is TGTGCCAGCAGCTTATCAGGGTGGAATTCACCCCTCCACTTT. Residues: CASSLSGWNSPLHF. Combining the CDR3 with reference TRBV11-3 and TRBJ1-6 gives the whole variable domain EAGVVQSPRYKIIEKKQPVAFWCNPISGHNTLYWYLQNLGQGPELLIRYENEEAVDDSQLPKDRFSAERLKGVDSTLKIQPAELGDSAVYLCASSLSGWNSPLHFGNGTRLTVT.

This chain connects TRBV2 to TRBJ2-7; 12 bases match TRBD2. This CDR3 is built from 14 residues. In germline, CDR1 is SNHLY, CDR2 FYNNEI. The V segment lost 4 bases and the J segment 4 bases; nucleotides outside the gene matches: 2. The CDR3 DNA follows: TGTGCCAGCAGTGCCGGGACTAGCGGGTACGAGCAGTACTTC. As protein: CASSAGTSGYEQYF.

V is TRBV7-8 and J is TRBJ2-7, with D perhaps TRBD2 (5 bases). The V end was cut by 7 bases, the J end by 1 base, with 11 bases between. Germline-derived CDR1 and CDR2 are SGHVS and FQNEAQ. This CDR3 is built from 13 residues. The CDR3 protein is CASTADWSYEQYF. CDR3 bases: TGTGCCAGCACGGCGGACTGGTCCTACGAGCAGTACTTC. Full variable domain (missing parts from reference TRBV7-8 and TRBJ2-7): GAGVSQSPRYKVAKRGQDVALRCDPISGHVSLFWYQQALGQGPEFLTYFQNEAQLDKSGLPSDRFFAERPEGSVSTLKIQRTQQEDSAVYLCASTADWSYEQYFGPGTRLTVT.

The chain has TRBV30 and TRBJ2-5; D is unclear. This CDR3 has 12 residues. V was clipped by 2 bases and J by 1 base, with 5 bases between them. Germline CDR1 GTSNPN, CDR2 SVGIG (reference sequence). CDR3 sequence: CAWSPVQETQYF. DNA for the CDR3: TGTGCCTGGAGTCCGGTCCAAGAGACCCAGTACTTC. Variable domain in full (rest from reference TRBV30 and TRBJ2-5): SQTIHQWPATLVQPVGSPLSLECTVEGTSNPNLYWYRQAAGRGLQLLFYSVGIGQISSEVPQNLSASRPQDRQFILSSKKLLLSDSGFYLCAWSPVQETQYFGPGTRLLVL.

The rearrangement links TRBV29-1 to TRBJ2-7, with D unresolved. CDR3 size: 10 residues. Trimming left V 5 bases short and J 5 bases short, with 7 bases between. CDR1 is SQVTM and CDR2 is ANQGSEA in the germline V gene. The CDR3 here is CSVTANEQYF. CDR3 DNA: TGCAGCGTTACAGCCAACGAGCAGTACTTC.

This clone came up once. The V gene is TRBV6-6, the J gene TRBJ2-6; a possible D gene is TRBD1 (5 bases). CDR3 length equals 16 residues. Germline CDR1 MNHNY, CDR2 SVGAGI (reference sequence). Deletions cut 5 bases from V and 0 bases from J, with 11 bases between. CDR3 in amino acids: CASSPTGASGANVLTF. Written as DNA, the CDR3 is TGTGCCAGCAGTCCAACTGGGGCCTCTGGGGCCAACGTCCTGACTTTC.

V gene TRBV27 combines with J gene TRBJ1-5; 9 positions agree with TRBD1. The germline V gene encodes CDR1 MNHEY and CDR2 SMNVEV (reference sequence). Germline trimming cut 2 bases from V and 6 bases from J; bases unmatched to any gene: 5. This CDR3 has 15 amino acids. The DNA for the CDR3 is TGTGCCAGCAGTTTAAATGGGGGACAGGGTCAGCCCCAGCATTTT. This codes for CASSLNGGQGQPQHF.

This clone occurred once. The gene calls are TRBV30 and TRBJ1-4; unclear D gene. The CDR3 has 15 amino acids. CDR1 is GTSNPN, CDR2 SVGIG, per germline (reference sequence). Deletions cut 1 base from V and 5 bases from J, with 14 bases between. The CDR3 DNA reads TGTGCCTGGAGTGGCCCGGGAATCACCAATGAAAAACTGTTTTTT. The encoded protein is CAWSGPGITNEKLFF.

In DNA, the CDR3 is TGTGCCAGCAGCTTAGGGGGGACAGTCTACGAGCAGTACTTC. This translates into CASSLGGTVYEQYF. The chain has TRBV7-2 and TRBJ2-7, with 7 nucleotides matching TRBD1. Germline loops: CDR1 SGHTA, CDR2 FQGNSA. Germline trimming cut 1 base from V and 3 bases from J; bases unmatched to any gene: 3. The CDR3 consists of 14 residues.

This clone was observed a single time. The chain is built from TRBV6-1 and TRBJ1-2; unclear D gene. Germline lookup yields CDR1 MNHNS and CDR2 SASEGT. The CDR3 is 12 amino acids. Trimming removed 8 bases from V and 6 bases from J, with 13 bases in between. The CDR3 reads CASAELGNGYTF. The CDR3 DNA is TGTGCCAGCGCTGAACTCGGGAATGGCTACACCTTC.

This clone has just a few counts. V gene TRBV10-3 combines with J gene TRBJ1-4; 8 bases are shared with TRBD1. Trimming at V came to 6 bases and at J to 6 bases, leaving 3 bases not matched to a gene. There are 13 residues in the CDR3. Germline assignment: CDR1 ENHRY and CDR2 SYGVKD. CDR3 in amino acids: CAIRDRADEKLFF. The CDR3 region has the DNA TGTGCCATCAGGGACAGGGCCGATGAAAAACTGTTTTTT.

The V call is TRBV15, the J call TRBJ2-1, with a tentative D call TRBD2 (6 bases). From germline, CDR1 is LNHNV and CDR2 YYDKDF (reference sequence). CDR3 length equals 14 residues. Deletions cut 6 bases from V and 1 base from J, with 10 bases between. In DNA form, the CDR3 reads TGTGCCACCAGGGGAGGTCTTTCCTACAATGAGCAGTTCTTC. This encodes CATRGGLSYNEQFF.

The chain is built from TRBV19 and TRBJ2-3; 7 nucleotides align to TRBD2. Looked up from germline, CDR1 is LNHDA and CDR2 is SQIVND (reference sequence). V was pared by 5 bases and J by 2 bases, with 4 bases of the junction left unmatched. The CDR3 spans 14 residues. The CDR3 here is CASSPQRDTDTQYF. The CDR3 nucleotides are TGTGCCAGTAGTCCCCAGCGGGACACAGATACGCAGTATTTT.

The V gene is TRBV4-3, the J gene TRBJ2-7; maybe TRBD2 (6 bases). The CDR3 sequence is 17 residues long. Germline CDR1 reads LGHNA; CDR2 reads YSLEER. Trimming took 8 bases from V and 7 from J, leaving 30 bases between them. CDR3 sequence reads: CASLSLLFVWGVWEQYF. The DNA for the CDR3 is TGCGCCAGCCTTTCTCTTCTATTCGTTTGGGGGGTCTGGGAGCAGTACTTC.

This chain connects TRBV6-1 to TRBJ1-2; D might be TRBD1 (5 bases). The CDR3 covers 16 residues. V lost 2 bases to trimming and J lost 1 base, with 14 bases between them. Germline V gives CDR1 MNHNS, CDR2 SASEGT. The CDR3 protein is CASSETAGQVNYGYTF. In DNA form, the CDR3 reads TGTGCCAGCAGTGAAACGGCAGGGCAGGTTAACTATGGCTACACCTTC.